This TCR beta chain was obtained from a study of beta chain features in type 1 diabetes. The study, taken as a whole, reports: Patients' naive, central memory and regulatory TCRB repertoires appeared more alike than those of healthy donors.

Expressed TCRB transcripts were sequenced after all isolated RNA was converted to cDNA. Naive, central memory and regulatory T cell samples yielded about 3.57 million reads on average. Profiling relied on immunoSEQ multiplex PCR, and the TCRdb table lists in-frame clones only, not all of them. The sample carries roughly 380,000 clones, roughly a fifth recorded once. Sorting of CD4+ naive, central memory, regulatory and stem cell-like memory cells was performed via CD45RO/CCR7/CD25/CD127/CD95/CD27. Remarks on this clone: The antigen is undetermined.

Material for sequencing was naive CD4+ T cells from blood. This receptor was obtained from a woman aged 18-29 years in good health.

In DNA form, the CDR3 reads TGTGCCAGCAGCTTGCGAGCTAGGGATACGCAGTATTTT. As protein: CASSLRARDTQYF. The chain uses TRBV5-8 and TRBJ2-3; D not certain. The CDR3 sequence is 13 residues long. Germline CDR1 is SGHTS and CDR2 is YDEGEE. V was cut by 1 base and J by 6 bases, with 9 bases left in between.